This TCR beta chain emerged from a study of blood T cell repertoires in COVID-19. Study-wide background: The study drew acute and convalescent COVID-19 samples from the United States, Italy and Spain. Sources were T cells, B-cell-depleted T cells, or PBMCs; the material itself was cDNA or gDNA.

Per the original data handling: Nucleated cell counts were estimated from reference gene primer amplification. Profiled with immunoSEQ multiplex PCR; TCRdb holds only in-frame clones, not every one. V, J and clone size are those of that table, while D and trimming were read from the DNA. This sample has approximately 210,000 clones; 70% to 90% occur once, and the top ten carry roughly 5%. Germline trimming cut 5 bases from V and 4 bases from J; bases unmatched to any gene: 6. The CDR3 covers 15 residues. CDR1 and CDR2 (germline): SGHAT, FQNNGV. The material sequenced was peripheral blood. The sequence came from a middle-aged woman with acute or convalescent COVID-19. The rearrangement uses TRBV11-2 and TRBJ1-2; TRBD1 matches at 11 bases. The CDR3 region has the DNA TGTGCCAGCAGCCCCGGGACAGGGGGTGGCTATGGCTACACCTTC. It translates to CASSPGTGGGYGYTF.